The 7 T cell receptor beta chains below all came from one sample that was sequenced in a study of cytomegalovirus exposure and HLA in healthy donors. Profiling relied on immunoSEQ multiplex PCR, and the TCRdb table lists in-frame clones only, not all of them. Here the sample spans over 100,000 clones, about nine tenths being singletons. The specimen sequenced was PBMCs. The origin of the receptors is a man aged 25-45 years in good health and CMV-seronegative.

The chain employs TRBV23-1 and TRBJ2-5; 9 bases map to TRBD2. TRBV23-1 is reported as an ORF; its role is uncertain. CDR3 size: 14 residues. Losses at the gene ends were 2 bases for V and 2 bases for J; bases not matched to a gene: 0. CDR3 region: CASSQAGGQETQYF. The CDR3 region has the DNA TGCGCCAGCAGTCAAGCGGGGGGGCAAGAGACCCAGTACTTC.

This clone was counted a few times. This sequence joins TRBV28 and TRBJ1-6; D unclear. The CDR3 runs 15 residues. V lost 5 bases to trimming and J lost 9 bases, with 17 bases between them. CDR1 and CDR2 from the germline V gene are MDHEN and SYDVKM. CDR3 sequence: CASSTGVGIGSPLHF. CDR3 DNA sequence: TGTGCCAGCAGTACCGGGGTTGGGATTGGTTCACCCCTCCACTTT.

The V call is TRBV6-1, the J call TRBJ2-7; D not certain. The CDR3 is 15 residues long. Germline CDR1 MNHNS, CDR2 SASEGT. Trimming removed 1 base from V and 3 bases from J, with 13 bases in between. CDR3 region: CASSEGHLLLYEQYF. The CDR3 DNA reads as TGTGCCAGCAGTGAAGGACACCTGCTCCTCTACGAGCAGTACTTC.

V is TRBV5-1 and J is TRBJ2-5, with TRBD1 matching over 10 bases. V lost 3 bases and J lost 2; bases outside the gene matches: 7. Germline loops: CDR1 SGHRS, CDR2 YFSETQ. There are 16 residues in the CDR3. The CDR3 here is CASSSGGTGVQETQYF. DNA for the CDR3: TGCGCCAGCAGCTCGGGTGGGACAGGGGTGCAAGAGACCCAGTACTTC.

The chain links TRBV18 to TRBJ1-1; D ambiguous. Germline loops: CDR1 KGHSH, CDR2 LQKENI. The V and J ends lost 3 bases and 1 base respectively, with 9 bases between them. The CDR3 is 14 amino acids. In DNA form, the CDR3 reads TGTGCCAGCTCACCTGATCGGTGGAACACTGAAGCTTTCTTT. Translation gives CASSPDRWNTEAFF.

The chain combines TRBV9 with TRBJ1-6; D remains unclear. CDR3 length: 13 residues. Germline V gene sequence: CDR1 SGDLS, CDR2 YYNGEE. Trimming removed 0 bases at V and 10 bases at J, with 8 bases between. CDR3 sequence (DNA): TGTGCCAGCAGCGTAGTGGAGCGCTCACCCCTCCACTTT. This encodes CASSVVERSPLHF.

The chain recombines TRBV4-2 with TRBJ1-5; D uncertain. In germline, CDR1 is LGHNA, CDR2 YNFKEQ. The V and J ends lost 0 bases and 1 base respectively, with 13 bases between them. There are 17 residues in the CDR3. The CDR3 bases are TGTGCCAGCAGCCAAGATTGGTTCCGAGGGAGCAATCAGCCCCAGCATTTT. Translated, it gives CASSQDWFRGSNQPQHF.